One sample yielded the 20 T cell receptor beta chains listed below, sequenced in a study of blood T cell repertoires in COVID-19. The protocol was immunoSEQ multiplex PCR, while the TCRdb copy is restricted to in-frame clones and leaves out a portion. The table includes about 200,000 clones, roughly 90% detected once. Sequencing input: peripheral blood. These receptors originate from a woman aged 70 to 79 with acute or convalescent COVID-19.

This clone was detected once. The chain carries TRBV18 and TRBJ2-5, with D possibly matching TRBD2 (5 bases). CDR1 and CDR2 (germline): KGHSH, LQKENI. V shed 0 bases and J shed 4 bases, with 9 bases lying between them. This CDR3 comprises 14 residues. CDR3 loop: CASSPPEGSETQYF. DNA for the CDR3: TGTGCCAGCTCACCACCCGAGGGCTCAGAGACCCAGTACTTC.

The V gene is TRBV19, the J gene TRBJ1-1; D may be TRBD1 (6 bases). V lost 6 bases and J lost 4, with 21 bases in between. Germline V gene data show CDR1 as LNHDA and CDR2 as SQIVND (reference sequence). The CDR3 is 16 residues long. CDR3 amino acids: CASSGISPRTATEAFF. The DNA for the CDR3 is TGTGCCAGTAGCGGAATATCGCCGAGGACAGCCACTGAAGCTTTCTTT.

The chain carries TRBV27 and TRBJ2-5, with 7 nucleotides matching TRBD1. Germline V gene data show CDR1 as MNHEY and CDR2 as SMNVEV (reference sequence). V shed 2 bases, J shed 0 bases, and the junction held 21 bases outside the gene matches. The CDR3 runs to 21 residues. The CDR3, as DNA: TGTGCCAGCAGTTTAAGGAACAGGGGCTTTACGCATTGGAAAGACCAAGAGACCCAGTACTTC. Its translation is CASSLRNRGFTHWKDQETQYF.

This clone showed up just once. The chain combines TRBV9 with TRBJ1-2; no definite D call. The CDR3 runs to 15 residues. V lost 8 bases, J lost 8 bases, and 25 bases lay in between. The germline V gene encodes CDR1 SGDLS and CDR2 YYNGEE. CDR3 sequence reads: CASSPSSQHWRGYTF. CDR3 nucleotides: TGTGCCAGTAGTCCGTCGAGCCAGCATTGGCGGGGCTACACCTTC.

This chain links TRBV7-2 with TRBJ2-7; D is uncertain. V lost 5 bases, J lost 3 bases, and 14 bases lay in between. This CDR3 spans 14 amino acids. Germline V gene sequence: CDR1 SGHTA, CDR2 FQGNSA. This CDR3 is CASSGSGPNYEQYF. The CDR3 region has the DNA TGTGCCAGCAGCGGGTCAGGCCCGAACTACGAGCAGTACTTC.

Written as DNA, the CDR3 is TGTGCCAGCAGCTTAACTGGGGGCAGCGGTCAAGAGACCCAGTACTTC. This encodes CASSLTGGSGQETQYF. The chain joins TRBV7-3 to TRBJ2-5; perhaps TRBD1 as D (6 bases). V was trimmed by 0 bases and J by 2 bases, leaving 13 bases between them. Germline assignment: CDR1 SGHTA and CDR2 FQGTGA. There are 16 residues in the CDR3. Using reference TRBV7-3 and TRBJ2-5 for the parts outside the CDR3, the full variable domain is GAGVSQTPSNKVTEKGKYVELRCDPISGHTALYWYRQSLGQGPEFLIYFQGTGAADDSGLPNDRFFAVRPEGSVSTLKIQRTERGDSAVYLCASSLTGGSGQETQYFGPGTRLLVL.

This clone was seen once. The chain couples TRBV29-1 to TRBJ1-2; D might be TRBD1 (5 bases). CDR1 and CDR2 (germline): SQVTM, ANQGSEA. Deletions cut 6 bases from V and 7 bases from J, with 18 bases between. The CDR3 extends over 13 amino acids. The CDR3 is CSVTGQGSGGYTF. For the CDR3, the DNA is TGCAGCGTGACCGGCCAGGGTAGCGGTGGCTACACCTTC.

This chain uses TRBV2 with TRBJ1-5, with D possibly being TRBD1 (5 bases). Per the germline V gene, CDR1 is SNHLY and CDR2 is FYNNEI. The CDR3 is 14 residues long. Trimming removed 8 bases at V and 4 bases at J, with 15 bases between. CDR3 in DNA: TGTGCCAGCTCTATCGCAGGGTTGAATCAGCCCCAGCATTTT. This translates into CASSIAGLNQPQHF.

The J gene is TRBJ2-3, the V gene TRBV10-3; 9 nucleotides line up with TRBD2. The CDR3 spans 16 residues. Germline V gene data show CDR1 as ENHRY and CDR2 as SYGVKD. V shed 0 bases and J 2 bases; nucleotides not matched to a gene: 3. CDR3 sequence: CAISESSGRTTDTQYF. The CDR3 nucleotides read TGTGCCATCAGTGAGTCTAGCGGGAGAACCACAGATACGCAGTATTTT.

The count of this clone is one. This chain joins TRBV10-1 and TRBJ2-1; TRBD1 might be the D (6 bases). Deletions cut 2 bases from V and 0 bases from J, with 14 bases between. The CDR3 has 17 residues. Looked up from germline, CDR1 is WNHNN and CDR2 is SYGVQD (reference sequence). DNA of the CDR3: TGCGCCAGCAGTGAGCAAAAGACAGGTAGCTCCTACAATGAGCAGTTCTTC. Its translation: CASSEQKTGSSYNEQFF.

The chain uses TRBV12-5 and TRBJ2-1; D remains unclear. The germline CDR1 and CDR2 sequences are LGHNT and FRNRAP. The CDR3 covers 17 residues. The V gene lost 2 bases and the J gene lost 1 base, with 15 bases spanning the gap. This CDR3 reads CASGLSGFTQSYNEQFF. The CDR3 nucleotides are TGTGCTAGTGGTTTGTCTGGCTTTACCCAATCCTACAATGAGCAGTTCTTC.

The chain uses TRBV7-8 and TRBJ2-1; D may be TRBD2 (6 bases). Trimming took 0 bases from V and 9 from J, leaving 21 bases between them. CDR1 is SGHVS, CDR2 FQNEAQ, per germline. The CDR3 extends over 17 amino acids. CDR3 residues: CASSLARLGGYGGEQFF. CDR3 coding DNA: TGTGCCAGCAGCTTAGCGCGGTTGGGAGGCTATGGGGGTGAGCAGTTCTTC.

The rearrangement uses TRBV10-2 and TRBJ2-7; TRBD2 agrees at 7 bases. V shed 8 bases, J shed 6 bases, and the junction held 10 bases outside the gene matches. Per germline, CDR1 WSHSY and CDR2 SAAADI. This CDR3 region has 13 residues. The DNA of the CDR3 is TGCGCCAGCTCTACTAGCGTTGCCGGCGAGCAGTACTTC. It yields the protein CASSTSVAGEQYF.

This rearrangement joins TRBV7-2 to TRBJ2-3; the D gene is possibly TRBD1 (6 bases). The ends were cut back, 2 bases at V and 1 base at J, with 7 bases in the middle. From germline, CDR1 is SGHTA and CDR2 FQGNSA. The CDR3 is 14 amino acids. CDR3 sequence (DNA): TGTGCCAGCAGCTTAAGACAGGGCACAGATACGCAGTATTTT. Residues: CASSLRQGTDTQYF.

V and J are TRBV4-2 and TRBJ1-1; 8 positions agree with TRBD1. Trimming removed 4 bases from V and 7 bases from J; junction bases left unmatched: 8. Germline loops: CDR1 LGHNA, CDR2 YNFKEQ. The CDR3 runs to 14 residues. CDR3 nucleotides: TGTGCCAGCAGCCCTGGGACAGGTGGAATTGAAGCTTTCTTT. It specifies CASSPGTGGIEAFF.

This chain joins TRBV9 and TRBJ2-7, with 10 nucleotides matching TRBD2. Germline CDR1 is SGDLS and CDR2 is YYNGEE. The CDR3 length is 14 residues. The trim removed 1 base at V and 5 bases at J, leaving 3 bases unmatched. The CDR3 nucleotides are TGTGCCAGCAGCGTACTAGCGGGAGTGGACGAGCAGTACTTC. Amino acids: CASSVLAGVDEQYF.

The chain carries TRBV7-9 and TRBJ1-6, with 10 bases aligning to TRBD1. This CDR3 spans 16 amino acids. Germline CDR1 is SEHNR and CDR2 is FQNEAQ (reference sequence). V lost 8 bases, J lost 8 bases, and 12 bases stayed unmatched. The CDR3 region is CASHILTGTGDSPLHF. CDR3 coding DNA: TGTGCCAGCCACATTCTAACCGGGACAGGGGATTCACCCCTCCACTTT. Full variable domain (rest looked up from reference TRBV7-9 and TRBJ1-6): DTGVSQNPRHKITKRGQNVTFRCDPISEHNRLYWYRQTLGQGPEFLTYFQNEAQLEKSRLLSDRFSAERPKGSFSTLEIQRTEQGDSAMYLCASHILTGTGDSPLHFGNGTRLTVT.

CDR3 residues: CASSQNTNSEAAFF. CDR3 sequence (DNA): TGTGCCAGCAGCCAAAATACCAACTCGGAAGCGGCTTTCTTT. The chain recombines TRBV3-1 (or the pseudogene TRBV3-2) with TRBJ1-1, with D unclear. V shed 2 bases and J shed 11 bases, with 18 bases lying between them. This CDR3 has 14 residues. Germline lookup yields CDR1 LGHDT and CDR2 YNNKEL (reference sequence).

This chain joins TRBV28 and TRBJ2-1, with a possible D match to TRBD1 (6 bases). In germline, CDR1 is MDHEN, CDR2 SYDVKM. Between the trimmed V and J ends, which lost 3 bases and 4 bases, there was a span of 13 bases. The CDR3 has 15 amino acids. In nucleotides, the CDR3 is TGTGCCAGCAGTTTGATACAGGGCCGGTACAATGAGCAGTTCTTC. Protein product: CASSLIQGRYNEQFF.

The rearrangement links TRBV12-5 to TRBJ2-5, with 10 positions matching TRBD1. V shed 6 bases, J shed 10 bases, and the junction held 11 bases outside the gene matches. Germline values: CDR1 LGHNT, CDR2 FRNRAP. This CDR3 comprises 14 residues. The CDR3 loop reads CASGAGTGDRVQYF. The DNA of the CDR3 is TGTGCTAGTGGGGCAGGGACAGGGGATCGAGTCCAGTACTTC.